A few counts support the clone carrying this T cell receptor (beta chain). The antigen remains unidentified. Unmatched junction bases numbered 14, after V lost 5 bases and J lost 4 bases. Germline CDR1 and CDR2: SEHNR and FQNEAQ (reference sequence). There are 16 residues in the CDR3. These data come from a study of blood T cells in healthy people across ages. A J-beta primer mix and a sample-barcoded 5' primer were used in a second PCR of roughly 7 to 12 cycles. TCRdb fed the 5' RACE reads into MiXCR, producing one record per CDR3 protein. Found here are 1.4 million or so distinct CDR3 sequences, about 45% of them singletons; the top ten hold 4%. Study observations and caveats: Unsorted PBMCs ruled out conclusive naive versus antigen-experienced comparison. Any changes in expanded clonotypes were possibly confounded, as donor CMV status remained unknown. Researchers report that TCR beta diversity correlated strongly with naive T cell percentage. The study regarded diversity estimates from one million T cells as underestimates.

The clonotype comes from a woman aged 18-29 years in good health. Sequencing input: blood. This chain connects TRBV7-9 to TRBJ2-7, with 7 bases that match TRBD2. CDR3 DNA sequence: TGTGCCAGCAGCCTCTGGGGGGGGGATAATAGTTACGAGCAGTACTTC. This encodes CASSLWGGDNSYEQYF.